A selection of T cell receptor beta chains follows, all from one sample in a study of OX40 agonist ivuxolimab in advanced cancers. Generated by immunoSEQ multiplex PCR, the TCRdb table keeps only in-frame clones and is missing some. The sample yields 34,000 or so clones, roughly 79% seen once. Sequenced here: CD4+ or CD8+ T cells sorted from blood, sampled in a trial of the OX40 agonist ivuxolimab. The receptors here all came from an adult with an advanced solid tumor such as melanoma, head and neck, liver or kidney cancer. Each CDR3 is given without its conserved first and last residue. Fields, in order: CDR3 protein, J gene, V gene.

CDR3aa: ASSSSGTSGYEQY; j_gene: TRBJ2-7; v_gene: TRBV5-1
CDR3aa: ASSPSGMGEQF; j_gene: TRBJ2-1; v_gene: TRBV18
CDR3aa: ASMSTGSEQY; j_gene: TRBJ2-7; v_gene: TRBV2
CDR3aa: ASRVGMNYGYI; j_gene: TRBJ1-2; v_gene: TRBV28
CDR3aa: ASSLGGGTSGRDNEQF; j_gene: TRBJ2-1; v_gene: TRBV28
CDR3aa: ASTYRGLSYEQY; j_gene: TRBJ2-7; v_gene: TRBV28
CDR3aa: ASSLNRGRSGNTIY; j_gene: TRBJ1-3; v_gene: TRBV7-2
CDR3aa: ASSLTRVGRGEAF; j_gene: TRBJ1-1; v_gene: TRBV19
CDR3aa: ASTPRGQGNAEAF; j_gene: TRBJ1-1; v_gene: TRBV9
CDR3aa: TLSGGATEAF; j_gene: TRBJ1-1; v_gene: TRBV29-1
CDR3aa: AWSWDRNQPQH; j_gene: TRBJ1-5; v_gene: TRBV30
CDR3aa: ASSLDERTNTEAF; j_gene: TRBJ1-1; v_gene: TRBV5-4
CDR3aa: ASSREQGPYEQY; j_gene: TRBJ2-7; v_gene: TRBV7-8
CDR3aa: SVEPLAGVGDTQY; j_gene: TRBJ2-3; v_gene: TRBV29-1
CDR3aa: ASSAQGSYEQY; j_gene: TRBJ2-7; v_gene: TRBV25-1
CDR3aa: ASSPWGGLAGELF; j_gene: TRBJ2-2; v_gene: TRBV28
CDR3aa: ASSLDLTDTQY; j_gene: TRBJ2-3; v_gene: TRBV11-2
CDR3aa: ASSRTGDYEKLF; j_gene: TRBJ1-4; v_gene: TRBV5-6
CDR3aa: SGLSGLYGYT; j_gene: TRBJ1-2; v_gene: TRBV29-1
CDR3aa: ASSFRREGTYEQY; j_gene: TRBJ2-7; v_gene: TRBV6-5
CDR3aa: ASSQDRTRASGKETQY; j_gene: TRBJ2-5; v_gene: TRBV4-1
CDR3aa: ASSLMANTGELF; j_gene: TRBJ2-2; v_gene: TRBV27
CDR3aa: ASSLVSEQY; j_gene: TRBJ2-7; v_gene: TRBV5-8
CDR3aa: AWPGQNLYEQY; j_gene: TRBJ2-7; v_gene: TRBV30
CDR3aa: ASSYGQSTEAF; j_gene: TRBJ1-1; v_gene: TRBV6-5
CDR3aa: ASSKRGTGELF; j_gene: TRBJ2-2; v_gene: TRBV11-3
CDR3aa: ASSPDRDSGNTIY; j_gene: TRBJ1-3; v_gene: TRBV11-2
CDR3aa: ATAPPGRIEAF; j_gene: TRBJ1-1; v_gene: TRBV28
CDR3aa: ASSSGTGGYTGELF; j_gene: TRBJ2-2; v_gene: TRBV7-9